This is a list of T cell receptor beta chains from one sample in a study of T cells in localized non-small cell lung cancer. Here immunoSEQ multiplex PCR was the method, and the copy in TCRdb shows in-frame clones only, minus some. Found here are about 59,000 clones, 91% of them singletons; the top ten hold 15% to 20%. Source: peripheral blood, taken before any cancer treatment. The receptor source for this set is a man aged 40 to 70 with stage I lung adenocarcinoma. Each CDR3 is given with its conserved first and last residue. Fields, in order: clone size, D gene, V gene, J gene, CDR3 length, CDR3 DNA, CDR3 protein. A D gene is named only where the DNA matches it firmly. Some rows mark clone size as missing; the rest say once, few, many or name a class of expanded clone.

clone size: NA; D gene: NA; V gene: TRBV9; J gene: TRBJ2-5; CDR3 length: 13; CDR3 DNA: TGTGCCAGCAGTCCTCACGGAAGGGAGACCCAGTACTTC; CDR3 protein: CASSPHGRETQYF
clone size: NA; D gene: TRBD2; V gene: TRBV7-2; J gene: TRBJ2-1; CDR3 length: 17; CDR3 DNA: TGTGCCAGCAGCGCCATCCCAGCGGGAGGGCCATACAATGAGCAGTTCTTC; CDR3 protein: CASSAIPAGGPYNEQFF
clone size: NA; D gene: NA; V gene: TRBV2; J gene: TRBJ2-4; CDR3 length: 16; CDR3 DNA: TGTGCCAGCACCATCACAGGGGGGGGAACCAAAAACATTCAGTACTTC; CDR3 protein: CASTITGGGTKNIQYF
clone size: NA; D gene: NA; V gene: TRBV18; J gene: TRBJ2-5; CDR3 length: 16; CDR3 DNA: TGTGCCAGCTCACCAAGGAGGGGATCGGGGCAAGAGACCCAGTACTTC; CDR3 protein: CASSPRRGSGQETQYF
clone size: NA; D gene: NA; V gene: TRBV7-8; J gene: TRBJ2-7; CDR3 length: 11; CDR3 DNA: TGTGCCAGCACCGGGTTGTACGAGCAGTACTTC; CDR3 protein: CASTGLYEQYF
clone size: NA; D gene: NA; V gene: TRBV6-6; J gene: TRBJ1-2; CDR3 length: 15; CDR3 DNA: TGTGCCAGCACACAATTTCAGGACCCACTCTATGGCTACACCTTC; CDR3 protein: CASTQFQDPLYGYTF
clone size: NA; D gene: NA; V gene: TRBV6-5; J gene: TRBJ1-5; CDR3 length: 13; CDR3 DNA: TGTGCCAGCAGTGGCCAGATAAATCAGCCCCAGCATTTT; CDR3 protein: CASSGQINQPQHF
clone size: NA; D gene: NA; V gene: TRBV9; J gene: TRBJ1-5; CDR3 length: 14; CDR3 DNA: TGTGCCAGCAGCGTAGACGGAGCGGGGCAGCCCCAGCATTTT; CDR3 protein: CASSVDGAGQPQHF
clone size: NA; D gene: NA; V gene: TRBV5-6; J gene: TRBJ2-1; CDR3 length: 15; CDR3 DNA: TGTGCCAGCCACCCGTGGAGGGTTCCCCTGAGGGAGCAGTTCTTC; CDR3 protein: CASHPWRVPLREQFF
clone size: NA; D gene: NA; V gene: TRBV15; J gene: TRBJ1-5; CDR3 length: 14; CDR3 DNA: TGTGCCACCAGCACTTGGGACATCAATCAGCCCCAGCATTTT; CDR3 protein: CATSTWDINQPQHF
clone size: once; D gene: TRBD2; V gene: TRBV7-3; J gene: TRBJ2-1; CDR3 length: 15; CDR3 DNA: TGTGCCAGCAGCGCCACTAGCGGGAACTACAATGAGCAGTTCTTC; CDR3 protein: CASSATSGNYNEQFF
clone size: once; D gene: NA; V gene: TRBV19; J gene: TRBJ2-3; CDR3 length: 18; CDR3 DNA: TGTGCCAGTAGTATCTTCCCTTTTGACAGTCGATACACAGATACGCAGTATTTT; CDR3 protein: CASSIFPFDSRYTDTQYF
clone size: once; D gene: NA; V gene: TRBV5-1; J gene: TRBJ2-1; CDR3 length: 14; CDR3 DNA: TGCGCCAGCAGCTTGTGGCAGAAGGGCAATGAGCAGTTCTTC; CDR3 protein: CASSLWQKGNEQFF
clone size: NA; D gene: NA; V gene: TRBV9; J gene: TRBJ2-1; CDR3 length: 16; CDR3 DNA: TGTGCCAGCAGCGTAGGGGCGGGCAGCTCCTACAATGAGCAGTTCTTC; CDR3 protein: CASSVGAGSSYNEQFF
clone size: once; D gene: NA; V gene: TRBV5-5; J gene: TRBJ1-5; CDR3 length: 16; CDR3 DNA: TGTGCCAGCAGCCCTGAGGAGCAGGGGAGCAATCAGCCCCAGCATTTT; CDR3 protein: CASSPEEQGSNQPQHF
clone size: NA; D gene: TRBD2; V gene: TRBV11-3; J gene: TRBJ2-3; CDR3 length: 14; CDR3 DNA: TGTGCCAGCAACGGAGCGGGAGGCACAGATACGCAGTATTTT; CDR3 protein: CASNGAGGTDTQYF
clone size: NA; D gene: NA; V gene: TRBV7-9; J gene: TRBJ2-5; CDR3 length: 13; CDR3 DNA: TGTGCCAGCAGCGACGACGGGAAAGAGACCCAGTACTTC; CDR3 protein: CASSDDGKETQYF
clone size: NA; D gene: TRBD1; V gene: TRBV11-1; J gene: TRBJ2-5; CDR3 length: 12; CDR3 DNA: TGTGCCAGCAGTCACAGGGGCGAGACCCAGTACTTC; CDR3 protein: CASSHRGETQYF
clone size: NA; D gene: NA; V gene: TRBV7-2; J gene: TRBJ2-7; CDR3 length: 16; CDR3 DNA: TGTGCCAGCAGCTTATATCCTCAGGGGTCGGCCTACGAGCAGTACTTC; CDR3 protein: CASSLYPQGSAYEQYF
clone size: NA; D gene: NA; V gene: TRBV5-8; J gene: TRBJ2-7; CDR3 length: 9; CDR3 DNA: TGTGCCAGCAGCTCGCGGCAGTACTTC; CDR3 protein: CASSSRQYF
clone size: NA; D gene: NA; V gene: TRBV5-1; J gene: TRBJ2-7; CDR3 length: 15; CDR3 DNA: TGCGCCAGCAGCTTACAAAGGGGCGGCCAGGGTGAGCAGTACTTC; CDR3 protein: CASSLQRGGQGEQYF
clone size: NA; D gene: TRBD1; V gene: TRBV4-1; J gene: TRBJ2-1; CDR3 length: 15; CDR3 DNA: TGCGCCAGCAGCCACGGACAGGGGAGATTAAATGAGCAGTTCTTC; CDR3 protein: CASSHGQGRLNEQFF
clone size: NA; D gene: NA; V gene: TRBV4-1; J gene: TRBJ1-1; CDR3 length: 15; CDR3 DNA: TGCGCCAGCAACCCCGGGAGGGAGAGGAACACTGAAGCTTTCTTT; CDR3 protein: CASNPGRERNTEAFF
clone size: NA; D gene: TRBD1; V gene: TRBV6-5; J gene: TRBJ2-1; CDR3 length: 16; CDR3 DNA: TGTGCCAGCAGTTACTCTAAAGGGGGCACCTACAATGAGCAGTTCTTC; CDR3 protein: CASSYSKGGTYNEQFF
clone size: NA; D gene: TRBD1; V gene: TRBV19; J gene: TRBJ2-3; CDR3 length: 15; CDR3 DNA: TGTGCCAGTAGTCTACCAGGGGGTTCCACAGATACGCAGTATTTT; CDR3 protein: CASSLPGGSTDTQYF
clone size: once; D gene: NA; V gene: TRBV18; J gene: TRBJ1-3; CDR3 length: 17; CDR3 DNA: TGTGCCAGCTCACCAACAGCAGCCCTGATCGGCGGAAACACCATATATTTT; CDR3 protein: CASSPTAALIGGNTIYF